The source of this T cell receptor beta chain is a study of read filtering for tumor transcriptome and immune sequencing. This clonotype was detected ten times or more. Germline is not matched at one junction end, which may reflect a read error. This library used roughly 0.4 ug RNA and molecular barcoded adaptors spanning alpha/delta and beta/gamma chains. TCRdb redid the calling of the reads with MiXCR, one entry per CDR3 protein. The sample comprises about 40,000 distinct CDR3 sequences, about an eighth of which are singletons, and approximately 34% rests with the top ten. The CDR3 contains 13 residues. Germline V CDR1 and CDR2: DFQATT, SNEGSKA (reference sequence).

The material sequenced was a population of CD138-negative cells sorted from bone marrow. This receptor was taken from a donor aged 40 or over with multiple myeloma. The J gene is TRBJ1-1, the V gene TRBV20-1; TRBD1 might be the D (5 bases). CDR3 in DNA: TGTAGTGCTAGTGGGACGCTGAACACTGAAGCTTTCTTT. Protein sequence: CSASGTLNTEAFF.